The 8 T cell receptor beta chains below all came from one sample that was sequenced in a study of technical replicates of blood from a handful of donors. Some clones are missing from TCRdb's copy, which holds only in-frame ones; the method was immunoSEQ multiplex PCR. The repertoire holds tens of thousands of clones, more than 90% seen once, with roughly 0.41% in the top ten. Input material: T cells isolated from PBMCs. The receptors derive from a human donor in good health.

V usage is TRBV28 and J usage is TRBJ2-1, with a tentative D call TRBD1 (6 bases). From germline, CDR1 is MDHEN and CDR2 SYDVKM. There are 18 residues in the CDR3. The V end lost 6 bases, the J end lost 0 bases, and 21 bases lay between the germline ends. The DNA for the CDR3 is TGTGCCAGCAGCTCCCCAGGGGCCGGCCGCGGCTCCTACAATGAGCAGTTCTTC. Amino acid sequence: CASSSPGAGRGSYNEQFF.

This clone was recorded a few times. This chain joins TRBV15 and TRBJ1-1; D is ambiguous. Germline loops: CDR1 LNHNV, CDR2 YYDKDF (reference sequence). CDR3 length equals 13 residues. The V end was cut by 1 base, the J end by 1 base, with 4 bases between. CDR3 nucleotides: TGTGCCACCAGCAGAGCCAGGAACACTGAAGCTTTCTTT. Its protein product is CATSRARNTEAFF.

The rearrangement links TRBV9 to TRBJ1-5; no clear D. The V end was cut by 0 bases, the J end by 5 bases, with 12 bases between. Germline V gives CDR1 SGDLS, CDR2 YYNGEE. The CDR3 covers 15 residues. DNA for the CDR3: TGTGCCAGCAGCGTAGATGAAGGCGGTTATCAGCCCCAGCATTTT. It translates to CASSVDEGGYQPQHF.

The sample holds one count of this clone. The chain employs TRBV4-3 and TRBJ2-2; D ambiguous. CDR1 is LGHNA and CDR2 is YSLEER in the germline V gene. The CDR3 runs to 19 residues. Trimming removed 3 bases from V and 1 base from J, with 21 bases in between. The CDR3 region is CASSHTFGALSRNTGELFF. The CDR3 DNA follows: TGCGCCAGCAGCCATACTTTCGGAGCACTATCTCGGAACACCGGGGAGCTGTTTTTT.

This clone has a single count. The chain carries TRBV9 and TRBJ1-2, with a weak D call TRBD1 (5 bases). This CDR3 is 16 amino acids long. Trimming cost V 0 bases and J 2 bases, with 14 bases left between them. The V gene's germline CDR1 is SGDLS and CDR2 YYNGEE. CDR3 region: CASSVATGGENYGYTF. DNA for the CDR3: TGTGCCAGCAGCGTAGCTACCGGGGGGGAAAACTATGGCTACACCTTC.

The chain carries TRBV27 and TRBJ1-2; 9 nucleotides match TRBD1. The CDR3 covers 15 residues. CDR1 and CDR2 (germline): MNHEY, SMNVEV (reference sequence). With V trimmed by 6 bases and J by 2 bases, 7 bases remained unmatched. For the CDR3, the DNA is TGTGCCAGCAGGCCCGGGACAGGGATAAACTATGGCTACACCTTC. Translated: CASRPGTGINYGYTF.

The chain has TRBV4-1 and TRBJ2-2; 8 bases are a match to TRBD2. Germline V gives CDR1 MGHRA, CDR2 YSYEKL. CDR3 size: 17 residues. V trimming: 3 bases; J trimming: 5 bases; junction bases outside the gene matches: 11. CDR3 bases: TGCGCCAGCAGCCACAAATCCAGCGGGAGAGGAACCGGGGAGCTGTTTTTT. Translating it yields CASSHKSSGRGTGELFF.

The rearrangement uses TRBV13 and TRBJ1-4; D is unclear. Trimming stripped 1 base from V and 6 bases from J, with 12 bases between. The CDR3 is 15 residues long. In germline, CDR1 is PRHDT, CDR2 FYEKMQ (reference sequence). The CDR3 protein is CASSLAAGEDEKLFF. For the CDR3, the DNA is TGTGCCAGCAGCTTAGCGGCTGGGGAGGATGAAAAACTGTTTTTT.